The T cell receptor (beta chain) under discussion was sequenced for a study of shared clonotypes between healthy human individuals. Cells designated naive CD8 were CD45RO-negative and were positively selected for CCR7, with terminally differentiated effector memory CD45RA+ cells excluded. The CDR3 runs to 13 residues. V was shortened by 5 bases and J by 6 bases, with 10 bases between the two germline ends. Per germline, CDR1 MDHEN and CDR2 SYDVKM. The protocol was immunoSEQ multiplex PCR, while the TCRdb copy is restricted to in-frame clones and leaves out a portion. The sample carries about 2 million clones, just under 95% recorded once.

The sequence came from a man between 18 and 29 years old in good health. This chain links TRBV28 with TRBJ2-2, with D unresolved. Sequenced input: naive CD8+ T cells sorted from blood. The CDR3 is CASSPGRPGELFF. DNA for the CDR3: TGTGCCAGCAGTCCGGGTCGCCCCGGGGAGCTGTTTTTT.